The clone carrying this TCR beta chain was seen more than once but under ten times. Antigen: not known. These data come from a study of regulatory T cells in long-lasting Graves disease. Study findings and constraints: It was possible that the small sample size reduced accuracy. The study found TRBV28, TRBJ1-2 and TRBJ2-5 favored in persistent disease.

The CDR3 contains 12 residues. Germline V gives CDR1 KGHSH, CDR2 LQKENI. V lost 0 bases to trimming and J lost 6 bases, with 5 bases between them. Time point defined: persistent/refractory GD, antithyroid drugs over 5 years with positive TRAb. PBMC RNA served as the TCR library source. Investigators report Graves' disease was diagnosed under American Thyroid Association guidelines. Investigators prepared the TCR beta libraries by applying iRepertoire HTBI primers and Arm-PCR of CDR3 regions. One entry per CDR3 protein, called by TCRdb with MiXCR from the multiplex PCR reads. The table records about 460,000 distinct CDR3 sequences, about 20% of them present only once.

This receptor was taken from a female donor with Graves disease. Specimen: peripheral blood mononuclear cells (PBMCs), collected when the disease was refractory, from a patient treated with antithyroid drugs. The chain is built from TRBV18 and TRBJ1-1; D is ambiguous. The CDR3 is CASSPPTPEAFF. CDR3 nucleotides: TGTGCCAGCTCACCACCGACACCTGAAGCTTTCTTT.